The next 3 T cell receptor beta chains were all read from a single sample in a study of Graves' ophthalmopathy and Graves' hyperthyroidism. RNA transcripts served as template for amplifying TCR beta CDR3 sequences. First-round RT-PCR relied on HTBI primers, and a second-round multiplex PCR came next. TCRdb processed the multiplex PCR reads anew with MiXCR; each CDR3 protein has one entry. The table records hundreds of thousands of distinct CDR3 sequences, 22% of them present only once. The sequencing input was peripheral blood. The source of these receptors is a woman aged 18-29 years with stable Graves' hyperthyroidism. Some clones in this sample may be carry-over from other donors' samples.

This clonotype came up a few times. The CDR3 DNA sequence: TGTGCCAGCAGTGACACGGGGGCGGGTGGCTACACCTTC. This translates into CASSDTGAGGYTF. The gene calls are TRBV6-1 and TRBJ1-2; a possible D gene is TRBD1 (6 bases). This CDR3 region has 13 residues. Trimming removed 3 bases at V and 7 bases at J, with 12 bases between. Germline loops: CDR1 MNHNS, CDR2 SASEGT.

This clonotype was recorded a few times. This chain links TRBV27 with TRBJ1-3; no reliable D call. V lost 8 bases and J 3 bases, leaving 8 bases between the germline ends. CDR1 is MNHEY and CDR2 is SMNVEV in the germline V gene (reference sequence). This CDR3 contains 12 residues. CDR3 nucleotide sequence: TGTGCCAGCGGCTCCCTTGGAAACACCATATATTTT. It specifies CASGSLGNTIYF.

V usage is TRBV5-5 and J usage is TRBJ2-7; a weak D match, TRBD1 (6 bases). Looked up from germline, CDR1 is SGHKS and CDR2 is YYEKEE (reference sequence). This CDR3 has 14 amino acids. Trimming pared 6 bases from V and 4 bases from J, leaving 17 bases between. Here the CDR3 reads CASNLGTLDYEQYF. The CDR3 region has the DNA TGTGCCAGCAATCTCGGGACACTTGATTACGAGCAGTACTTC. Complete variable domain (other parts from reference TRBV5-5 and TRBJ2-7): DAGVTQSPTHLIKTRGQQVTLRCSPISGHKSVSWYQQVLGQGPQFIFQYYEKEERGRGNFPDRFSARQFPNYSSELNVNALLLGDSALYLCASNLGTLDYEQYFGPGTRLTVT.